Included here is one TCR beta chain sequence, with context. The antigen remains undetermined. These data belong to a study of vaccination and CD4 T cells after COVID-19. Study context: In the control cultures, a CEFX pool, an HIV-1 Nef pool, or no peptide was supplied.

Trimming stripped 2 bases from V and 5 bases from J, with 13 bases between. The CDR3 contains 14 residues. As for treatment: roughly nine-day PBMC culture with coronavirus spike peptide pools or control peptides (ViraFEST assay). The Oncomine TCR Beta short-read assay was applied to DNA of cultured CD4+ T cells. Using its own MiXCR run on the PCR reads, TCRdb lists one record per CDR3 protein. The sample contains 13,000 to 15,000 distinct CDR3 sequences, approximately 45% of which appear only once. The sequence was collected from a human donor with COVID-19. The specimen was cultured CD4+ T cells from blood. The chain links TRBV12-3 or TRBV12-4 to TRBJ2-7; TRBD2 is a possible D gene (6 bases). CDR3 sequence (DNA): TGTGCCAGCAGTTTATGGGGGGAGCCCGACGAGCAGTACTTC. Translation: CASSLWGEPDEQYF.